This entry lists 22 T cell receptor beta chains sequenced from one sample in a study of T cells after yellow fever vaccination. TCRdb reanalysed the 5' RACE reads using MiXCR and keeps one entry per CDR3 protein. Counted here are hundreds of thousands of distinct CDR3 sequences, about 8.7% occurring once; the ten biggest clones make up 18%. This specimen was PBMCs, taken on the day of the first yellow fever vaccination. Receptors were obtained from a man aged 18 to 35 who received the YFV17D yellow fever vaccine.

This clonotype occurred many times. The V gene is TRBV12-3 or TRBV12-4, the J gene TRBJ2-5; 8 bases line up with TRBD1. This CDR3 is built from 15 residues. Trimming at V came to 3 bases and at J to 4 bases, leaving 7 bases not matched to a gene. The CDR3 bases are TGTGCCAGCAGTTTGGGTCAGGGGGCAATAGAGACCCAGTACTTC. It encodes CASSLGQGAIETQYF.

This clonotype has a count of ten or more. V is TRBV6-2 or TRBV6-3 and J is TRBJ1-5; D not certain. CDR1 and CDR2 (germline): MNHEY, SVGEGT. V lost 2 bases to trimming and J lost 4 bases, with 3 bases between them. The CDR3 has 12 residues. For the CDR3, the DNA is TGTGCCAGCAGTTACGGGAATCAGCCCCAGCATTTT. Protein: CASSYGNQPQHF.

In its sample, this clonotype was seen many times. The V gene is TRBV12-3 or TRBV12-4, the J gene TRBJ2-3, with TRBD2 identical over 10 bases. Germline trimming cut 3 bases from V and 6 bases from J; bases unmatched to any gene: 3. CDR3 size: 14 residues. CDR3 sequence reads: CASSLSGGVDTQYF. The CDR3 bases are TGTGCCAGCAGTTTGAGCGGGGGGGTTGATACGCAGTATTTT.

In this sample, this clonotype turned up a few times. V usage is TRBV10-3 and J usage is TRBJ1-6; no firm D call. The CDR3 runs to 14 residues. Germline CDR1 is ENHRY and CDR2 is SYGVKD. The V end lost 2 bases, the J end lost 13 bases, and 15 bases lay between the germline ends. CDR3 loop: CAISERSGPRPLHF. The CDR3 DNA follows: TGTGCCATCAGTGAGCGGTCGGGCCCCCGGCCCCTCCACTTT.

Only a few counts were recorded for this clonotype. V and J are TRBV25-1 and TRBJ2-7; 8 positions agree with TRBD1. This CDR3 comprises 15 residues. Trimming took 3 bases from V and 0 from J; bases not matched to a gene: 4. Germline V gene lookup returns CDR1 MGHDK and CDR2 SYGVNS. The CDR3 sequence: CASSDPTGGSYEQYF. The CDR3 DNA reads as TGTGCCAGCAGTGACCCTACAGGGGGCTCCTACGAGCAGTACTTC.

This clonotype was found a few times. The chain employs TRBV20-1 and TRBJ1-5; 9 bases are shared with TRBD1. The CDR3 spans 11 residues. Looked up from germline, CDR1 is DFQATT and CDR2 is SNEGSKA (reference sequence). V shed 7 bases, J shed 6 bases, and the junction held 1 base outside the gene matches. CDR3 DNA: TGCAGTGTACAGGGGGCTCAGCCCCAGCATTTT. This translates into CSVQGAQPQHF.

The sample holds a few counts of this clonotype. This sequence joins TRBV3-1 and TRBJ2-1; no clear D gene. The CDR3 covers 16 residues. Trimming stripped 5 bases from V and 4 bases from J, with 18 bases between. Germline assignment: CDR1 LGHDT and CDR2 YNNKEL (reference sequence). The CDR3 DNA sequence: TGTGCCAGCAGCGACCTCGATCCTCGCAGTTACAATGAGCAGTTCTTC. Its translation: CASSDLDPRSYNEQFF.

The gene calls are TRBV29-1 and TRBJ2-5; no definite D call. V was pared by 4 bases and J by 5 bases, with 8 bases between. The germline V gene encodes CDR1 SQVTM and CDR2 ANQGSEA. The length of the CDR3 is 11 residues. This chain's CDR3 is CSVALSETQYF. The CDR3 DNA reads TGCAGCGTTGCACTGTCGGAGACCCAGTACTTC.

Worth noting for this clonotype: The CDR3 carries no conserved terminal phenylalanine or tryptophan, so it likely arises from a read error. The chain couples TRBV24-1 to TRBJ2-1, with 11 bases lining up with TRBD1. CDR1 and CDR2 (germline): KGHDR, SFDVKD. The CDR3 consists of 16 residues. J gave up 9 bases and V 4 bases, and 10 bases lay outside the gene matches. This CDR3 is CATSDLRTGGKGEQFS. Here the CDR3 DNA reads TGTGCCACCAGTGACCTGAGGACAGGGGGCAAGGGTGAGCAGTTCTCC.

This chain joins TRBV7-2 and TRBJ1-6; perhaps TRBD1 as D (5 bases). This CDR3 has 12 amino acids. The germline V and J ends were trimmed by 4 bases and 9 bases, with 7 bases remaining between them. CDR1 and CDR2 from the germline V gene are SGHTA and FQGNSA. CDR3 sequence reads: CASSSGFSPLHF. Written as DNA, the CDR3 is TGTGCCAGCAGCTCAGGGTTTTCACCCCTCCACTTT.

This clonotype has a handful of counts. The chain carries TRBV9 and TRBJ2-2, with D possibly matching TRBD2 (5 bases). V lost 7 bases and J lost 1, with 8 bases in between. Germline V CDR1 and CDR2: SGDLS, YYNGEE. This CDR3 has 13 residues. The CDR3 bases are TGTGCCAGCCGAGGAGGGAACACCGGGGAGCTGTTTTTT. Translation: CASRGGNTGELFF.

In this sample, this clonotype turned up a few times. The CDR3 coding sequence is TGTGCCAGTACTCAGGGTACCTATGGCTACACCTTC. Its translation is CASTQGTYGYTF. The V and J genes are TRBV19 and TRBJ1-2; weak D call: TRBD1 (5 bases). The V gene lost 7 bases and the J gene lost 4 bases, with 10 bases spanning the gap. Per germline, CDR1 LNHDA and CDR2 SQIVND (reference sequence). The CDR3 length is 12 residues.

The table lists this clonotype with a few counts. The chain couples TRBV19 to TRBJ2-1; perhaps TRBD2 as D (5 bases). Looked up from germline, CDR1 is LNHDA and CDR2 is SQIVND (reference sequence). Trimming cost V 4 bases and J 0 bases, with 16 bases left between them. The CDR3 is 17 residues long. The CDR3: CASSTPRQRSSYNEQFF. CDR3 in DNA: TGTGCCAGTAGTACCCCCCGGCAGCGGAGCTCCTACAATGAGCAGTTCTTC.

This clonotype was detected many times. This chain uses TRBV20-1 with TRBJ2-1; D uncertain. Looked up from germline, CDR1 is DFQATT and CDR2 is SNEGSKA (reference sequence). The CDR3 runs 14 residues. Trimming stripped 5 bases from V and 2 bases from J, with 13 bases between. For the CDR3, the DNA is TGCAGTGCTGGTGGCGAATGGACCTACAATGAGCAGTTCTTC. Translated, it gives CSAGGEWTYNEQFF.

This clonotype has only a few counts. The V gene is TRBV20-1, the J gene TRBJ2-1, with 7 bases identical to TRBD1. Germline V gene sequence: CDR1 DFQATT, CDR2 SNEGSKA (reference sequence). The CDR3 runs to 12 residues. Trimming cost V 0 bases and J 13 bases; bases outside gene matches: 6. In nucleotides, the CDR3 is TGCAGTGCTAGAGATCAGGGGGACCGCCAGTTCTTC. Its translation: CSARDQGDRQFF.

The chain employs TRBV12-3 or TRBV12-4 and TRBJ1-5; D uncertain. V lost 6 bases to trimming and J lost 8 bases, with 11 bases between them. This CDR3 spans 12 amino acids. The CDR3 protein is CASSLTREPQHF. CDR3 bases: TGTGCCAGCAGCCTGACACGGGAGCCCCAGCATTTT.

This clonotype has a handful of counts. V usage is TRBV10-3 and J usage is TRBJ1-5; D might be TRBD1 (6 bases). The CDR3 is 15 residues long. CDR1 and CDR2 from the germline V gene are ENHRY and SYGVKD. V lost 5 bases and J 6 bases, leaving 17 bases between the germline ends. This chain's CDR3 is CAISLGTGQLQPQHF. CDR3 sequence (DNA): TGTGCCATCAGTCTAGGGACGGGACAACTTCAGCCCCAGCATTTT.

This clonotype was found many times. The rearrangement joins TRBV11-2 to TRBJ2-1, with D perhaps TRBD1 (5 bases). The CDR3 contains 15 residues. Germline values: CDR1 SGHAT, CDR2 FQNNGV. Trimming removed 6 bases at V and 1 base at J, with 13 bases between. CDR3 sequence: CASRFWAGSYNEQFF. CDR3 nucleotide sequence: TGTGCCAGCAGATTCTGGGCAGGGTCCTACAATGAGCAGTTCTTC.

This clonotype came up a few times. This rearrangement joins TRBV6-2 or TRBV6-3 to TRBJ2-7, with 10 bases that match TRBD1. The CDR3 consists of 15 residues. CDR1 and CDR2 from the germline V gene are MNHEY and SVGEGT. The V and J ends lost 4 bases and 3 bases, in that order; junction bases with no gene match: 6. The DNA of the CDR3 is TGTGCCAGCAGTTTCGGGACAGGGGCCAGCTACGAGCAGTACGTC. Its translation is CASSFGTGASYEQYV.

The rearrangement joins TRBV15 to TRBJ2-6; D is undetermined. This CDR3 is 17 amino acids long. The V and J ends lost 7 bases and 0 bases respectively, with 16 bases between them. Germline CDR1 reads LNHNV; CDR2 reads YYDKDF (reference sequence). CDR3 in amino acids: CATTSGRLLSGANVLTF. In nucleotides, the CDR3 is TGTGCCACCACTTCAGGACGTCTCCTCTCTGGGGCCAACGTCCTGACTTTC.

This clonotype was seen only a few times. The chain carries TRBV11-1 and TRBJ2-7, with D possibly matching TRBD2 (5 bases). Trimming took 2 bases from V and 0 from J, leaving 20 bases between them. In germline, CDR1 is SGHAT, CDR2 FQDESV (reference sequence). The CDR3 is 18 residues long. The CDR3 DNA sequence: TGTGCCAGCAGCTTATCGCGGGCAGCCTTACGAAGCTCCTACGAGCAGTACGTC. It specifies CASSLSRAALRSSYEQYV.

The chain is built from TRBV11-1 and TRBJ2-6; 8 bases match TRBD1. The V gene end was trimmed by 1 base and the J gene end by 4 bases; junction bases not matched to a gene: 9. The CDR3 totals 18 residues. The germline gives CDR1 SGHAT, CDR2 FQDESV (reference sequence). The CDR3, as DNA: TGTGCCAGCAGCTTAGTGGGCGCCAGGGGGCCCGGGGCCAACGTCCTGACTTTC. It translates to CASSLVGARGPGANVLTF.